The source of this T cell receptor beta chain is a study of blood T cell repertoires in COVID-19. Study-wide context: Sources were T cells, B-cell-depleted T cells, or PBMCs; the material itself was cDNA or gDNA.

V shed 1 base and J shed 4 bases, with 19 bases lying between them. This CDR3 has 17 residues. CDR1 and CDR2 from the germline V gene are MNHNS and SASEGT. Authors' methods: Amplification of reference gene primers was used by the study to estimate nucleated cell counts. Assay used: immunoSEQ multiplex PCR; TCRdb lists only in-frame clones, some missing. V and J calls and clone size follow that table, whereas D and trimming were derived from the DNA. This table has around 160,000 clones, approximately 82% appearing once. This clonotype was obtained from a human donor with acute or convalescent COVID-19. The donor label of this sample is uncertain. The V gene is TRBV6-1, the J gene TRBJ1-2; D is perhaps TRBD1 (5 bases). Sample: peripheral blood. CDR3 in DNA: TGTGCCAGCAGTGAAGGCATAGGATCGCGGGGGATCTATGGCTACACCTTC. It yields the protein CASSEGIGSRGIYGYTF.